Listed here are 27 T cell receptor beta chains from one sample, sequenced in a study of T cell repertoires in cytomegalovirus infection. TCRdb recomputed calls from the reads with MiXCR, one row per CDR3 protein. The sample lists roughly 300,000 distinct CDR3 sequences, 8% to 10% seen once, with 4.3% in the top ten. The sequencing sample was made of PBMCs. These receptors all come from a human donor in good health (CMV status not recorded). Some clones in this sample may be carry-over from other donors' samples.

A few counts support this clonotype. The rearrangement links TRBV7-2 to TRBJ1-1, with D perhaps TRBD1 (5 bases). Germline V CDR1 and CDR2: SGHTA, FQGNSA. V lost 6 bases, J lost 6 bases, and 14 bases lay in between. This CDR3 spans 13 amino acids. The CDR3 DNA reads as TGTGCCAGCAGTTTACAGGTACCCCCTGAAGCTTTCTTT. Its translation: CASSLQVPPEAFF.

In this sample, this clonotype turned up a few times. The genes are TRBV15 and TRBJ1-1, with unresolved D. Germline V gene lookup returns CDR1 LNHNV and CDR2 YYDKDF (reference sequence). CDR3 length: 13 residues. The V end was cut by 1 base, the J end by 3 bases, with 6 bases between. CDR3 DNA: TGTGCCACCAGCAGAGGGGCAGACACTGAAGCTTTCTTT. This sequence encodes CATSRGADTEAFF.

V and J are TRBV27 and TRBJ2-2, with 8 bases that match TRBD2. Germline CDR1 and CDR2: MNHEY and SMNVEV (reference sequence). This CDR3 has 16 residues. The V and J ends lost 1 base and 5 bases, in that order; junction bases with no gene match: 6. The CDR3: CASSLFGAGDTGELFF. DNA for the CDR3: TGTGCCAGCAGTTTATTCGGAGCGGGAGATACCGGGGAGCTGTTTTTT.

This clonotype was detected many times. V and J are TRBV7-2 and TRBJ1-5; perhaps TRBD1 as D (5 bases). The CDR3 loop spans 15 amino acids. The ends were cut back, 5 bases at V and 5 bases at J, with 16 bases in the middle. Germline loops: CDR1 SGHTA, CDR2 FQGNSA. The DNA of the CDR3 is TGTGCCAGCAGCCGAATCCAGGGTGGGTATCAGCCCCAGCATTTT. This sequence encodes CASSRIQGGYQPQHF.

The rearrangement links TRBV20-1 to TRBJ1-2, with D uncertain. Per the germline V gene, CDR1 is DFQATT and CDR2 is SNEGSKA (reference sequence). The ends were cut back, 3 bases at V and 3 bases at J, with 11 bases in the middle. There are 13 residues in the CDR3. CDR3 sequence (DNA): TGCAGTGCTAGTCACGGCTGGGACTATGGCTACACCTTC. Translated: CSASHGWDYGYTF.

This clonotype appeared a few times. The chain joins TRBV4-2 to TRBJ2-3; either TRBD1 or TRBD2 may supply D (6 bases each). This CDR3 is 16 amino acids long. CDR1 is LGHNA and CDR2 is YNFKEQ in the germline V gene. Trimming took 3 bases from V and 1 from J, leaving 14 bases between them. The CDR3 DNA sequence: TGTGCCAGCAGCCAGGACGGAGGGGGAGGCACAGATACGCAGTATTTT. The encoded protein is CASSQDGGGGTDTQYF.

This clonotype was seen only a few times. The chain carries TRBV27 and TRBJ2-7, with TRBD1 matching over 9 bases. The J segment lost 12 bases and the V segment lost 5 bases, leaving 11 bases of the junction unmatched. The CDR3 runs to 13 residues. The germline V gene has CDR1 MNHEY and CDR2 SMNVEV (reference sequence). The CDR3 region has the DNA TGTGCCAGCAGTACAGGGGGCAAAGCATTTAGGTACTTC. Protein: CASSTGGKAFRYF.

This clonotype has at least ten counts. The chain couples TRBV7-6 to TRBJ2-5, with a possible D match to TRBD1 (5 bases). CDR1 is SGHVS and CDR2 is FNYEAQ in the germline V gene. The V and J ends lost 1 base and 2 bases respectively, with 11 bases between them. The CDR3 spans 15 residues. CDR3 in DNA: TGTGCCAGCAGCTTAGGCCCGACAGCACAAGAGACCCAGTACTTC. It yields the protein CASSLGPTAQETQYF.

The chain joins TRBV2 to TRBJ2-7; D gene ambiguous. CDR1 and CDR2 from the germline V gene are SNHLY and FYNNEI. V lost 8 bases and J lost 5, with 16 bases in between. CDR3 length: 13 amino acids. The CDR3, as DNA: TGTGCCAGCCTCCTGGTGGGGTTCAACGAGCAGTACTTC. Its protein is CASLLVGFNEQYF.

V usage is TRBV7-9 and J usage is TRBJ1-2; D gene ambiguous. V was trimmed by 6 bases and J by 8 bases, leaving 19 bases between them. The CDR3 extends over 14 amino acids. Looked up from germline, CDR1 is SEHNR and CDR2 is FQNEAQ (reference sequence). The CDR3 DNA follows: TGTGCCAGCAGTCCGTTATCCGGGCTTGGAGGCTACACCTTC. Protein sequence: CASSPLSGLGGYTF.

This clonotype was observed at least ten times. The rearrangement uses TRBV5-1 and TRBJ2-1, with D perhaps TRBD1 (6 bases). Trimming removed 4 bases from V and 10 bases from J, with 18 bases in between. The CDR3 has 14 residues. The V gene's germline CDR1 is SGHRS and CDR2 YFSETQ. This CDR3 reads CASSLDPQGGEQFF. The CDR3 bases are TGCGCCAGCAGCCTGGACCCACAGGGTGGGGAGCAGTTCTTC. The whole variable domain, remainder taken from reference TRBV5-1 and TRBJ2-1, is KAGVTQTPRYLIKTRGQQVTLSCSPISGHRSVSWYQQTPGQGLQFLFEYFSETQRNKGNFPGRFSGRQFSNSRSEMNVSTLELGDSALYLCASSLDPQGGEQFFGPGTRLTVL.

This clonotype was picked up many times. The CDR3, as DNA: TGTGCCAGCAGCTTAAACGGAAGGGGACAGGGGTCCTACGAGCAGTACTTC. This codes for CASSLNGRGQGSYEQYF. V is TRBV7-3 and J is TRBJ2-7; 10 bases map to TRBD1. V was pared by 1 base and J by 1 base, with 7 bases of the junction left unmatched. The germline CDR1 and CDR2 sequences are SGHTA and FQGTGA. The CDR3 totals 17 residues. The full variable domain, in which reference TRBV7-3 and TRBJ2-7 provide the parts outside the CDR3, is GAGVSQTPSNKVTEKGKYVELRCDPISGHTALYWYRQSLGQGPEFLIYFQGTGAADDSGLPNDRFFAVRPEGSVSTLKIQRTERGDSAVYLCASSLNGRGQGSYEQYFGPGTRLTVT.

The CDR3 spells CASSSLGQGVASTEAFF. The CDR3 DNA sequence: TGCGCCAGCAGCTCGCTGGGACAGGGAGTTGCGAGTACTGAAGCTTTCTTT. This sequence joins TRBV5-1 and TRBJ1-1; 9 bases fit TRBD1. V was pared by 3 bases and J by 5 bases, with 14 bases of the junction left unmatched. CDR3 length equals 17 residues. Germline V lookup: CDR1 SGHRS, CDR2 YFSETQ.

The genes are TRBV9 and TRBJ2-1; 8 bases line up with TRBD2. Germline CDR1 SGDLS, CDR2 YYNGEE. With 4 bases clipped from V and 9 bases from J, the junction kept 18 bases outside the gene matches. The CDR3 consists of 17 residues. In DNA form, the CDR3 reads TGTGCCAGCAGCCCCCGGGAGGGACGGACCCTATTCGGTGAGCAGTTCTTC. It encodes CASSPREGRTLFGEQFF. Supplemented by reference TRBV9 and TRBJ2-1, the full variable domain reads DSGVTQTPKHLITATGQRVTLRCSPRSGDLSVYWYQQSLDQGLQFLIQYYNGEERAKGNILERFSAQQFPDLHSELNLSSLELGDSALYFCASSPREGRTLFGEQFFGPGTRLTVL.

The chain employs TRBV19 and TRBJ2-3; 11 bases match TRBD2. V lost 4 bases and J lost 5; bases outside the gene matches: 5. CDR1 and CDR2 (germline): LNHDA, SQIVND (reference sequence). The length of the CDR3 is 15 residues. For the CDR3, the DNA is TGTGCCAGTAGTACGTTAGCGGGGGGGGTAGATACGCAGTATTTT. Its translation is CASSTLAGGVDTQYF. The entire variable domain, with the rest obtained from reference TRBV19 and TRBJ2-3, is as follows: DGGITQSPKYLFRKEGQNVTLSCEQNLNHDAMYWYRQDPGQGLRLIYYSQIVNDFQKGDIAEGYSVSREKKESFPLTVTSAQKNPTAFYLCASSTLAGGVDTQYFGPGTRLTVL.

This clonotype was detected ten times or more. The J gene is TRBJ2-4, the V gene TRBV12-3 or TRBV12-4; D may be TRBD1 (6 bases). V was pared by 6 bases and J by 13 bases, with 22 bases between. This CDR3 has 14 amino acids. The CDR3 protein is CASRLTGAGVLQYF. The DNA for the CDR3 is TGTGCCAGCAGGCTGACAGGAGCCGGGGTATTACAGTACTTC.

CDR3 region: CASSLIHSYEQYF. For the CDR3, the DNA is TGTGCCAGCAGCTTAATCCACTCCTACGAGCAGTACTTC. The genes are TRBV7-8 and TRBJ2-7; D gene ambiguous. Trimming took off 2 bases at V and 0 bases at J, with 5 bases between the two ends. Germline assignment: CDR1 SGHVS and CDR2 FQNEAQ. This CDR3 has 13 residues.

This clonotype was seen more than once but under ten times. The V and J genes are TRBV27 and TRBJ1-2, with TRBD1 matching over 8 bases. Germline-derived CDR1 and CDR2 are MNHEY and SMNVEV (reference sequence). Trimming removed 6 bases from V and 4 bases from J; junction bases left unmatched: 7. The CDR3 length is 14 residues. CDR3 in amino acids: CASRDREGFYGYTF. DNA of the CDR3: TGTGCCAGCAGGGACAGGGAAGGATTCTATGGCTACACCTTC.

This clonotype was recorded at least ten times. CDR3: CASSFDHGEQYF. The CDR3 nucleotides are TGTGCCAGCAGCTTTGACCATGGCGAGCAGTACTTC. The chain has TRBV7-2 and TRBJ2-7; D not certain. This CDR3 spans 12 amino acids. V dropped 3 bases and J dropped 6 bases, with 9 bases sitting between them. Germline V CDR1 and CDR2: SGHTA, FQGNSA.

This clonotype has a handful of counts. The V gene is TRBV7-3, the J gene TRBJ2-1, with 9 bases identical to TRBD1. The length of the CDR3 is 14 residues. Germline CDR1 and CDR2: SGHTA and FQGTGA. Trimming took 5 bases from V and 9 from J; bases not matched to a gene: 8. CDR3 DNA sequence: TGTGCCAGCAGCCTCCGGGACAGGGTGGGTGAGCAGTTCTTC. Its protein is CASSLRDRVGEQFF. Based on the CDR3 plus reference TRBV7-3 and TRBJ2-1, the full variable domain is GAGVSQTPSNKVTEKGKYVELRCDPISGHTALYWYRQSLGQGPEFLIYFQGTGAADDSGLPNDRFFAVRPEGSVSTLKIQRTERGDSAVYLCASSLRDRVGEQFFGPGTRLTVL.

This clonotype has only a few counts. V is TRBV12-3 or TRBV12-4 and J is TRBJ1-5; 9 nucleotides align to TRBD1. The CDR3 totals 15 residues. Trimming at V came to 6 bases and at J to 1 base, leaving 4 bases not matched to a gene. CDR3 protein: CASRGQGRSNQPQHF. In nucleotides, the CDR3 is TGTGCCAGCAGAGGACAGGGGAGAAGCAATCAGCCCCAGCATTTT.

This clonotype was seen repeatedly, ten times or more. The chain combines TRBV6-8 with TRBJ1-2; TRBD1 aligns across 9 bases. CDR1 and CDR2 (germline): MNHGY, SAAAGT. The CDR3 consists of 14 residues. The V segment lost 0 bases and the J segment 4 bases; nucleotides outside the gene matches: 0. In DNA form, the CDR3 reads TGTGCCAGCAGTTACTCGACAGGGGGCTATGGCTACACCTTC. Encoded protein: CASSYSTGGYGYTF.

Ten or more counts support this clonotype. The chain recombines TRBV7-2 with TRBJ2-4; D possibly corresponds to TRBD2 (6 bases). V was clipped by 10 bases and J by 0 bases, with 10 bases between them. In germline, CDR1 is SGHTA, CDR2 FQGNSA. This CDR3 region has 13 residues. DNA for the CDR3: TGTGCCACCACCGGGGGAGCCAAAAACATTCAGTACTTC. Its translation is CATTGGAKNIQYF.

This clonotype showed up just a few times. V gene TRBV19 combines with J gene TRBJ2-3; D may correspond to TRBD1 or TRBD2 (5 bases each). V was pared by 3 bases and J by 2 bases, with 15 bases between. This CDR3 comprises 16 residues. In germline, CDR1 is LNHDA, CDR2 SQIVND (reference sequence). DNA of the CDR3: TGTGCCAGTAGTATGGACATGAGCGGATTCACAGATACGCAGTATTTT. It codes for CASSMDMSGFTDTQYF.

Only a few counts were recorded for this clonotype. The chain recombines TRBV7-9 with TRBJ2-7, with D uncertain. This CDR3 has 14 amino acids. CDR1 is SEHNR and CDR2 is FQNEAQ in the germline V gene (reference sequence). Between the trimmed V and J ends, which lost 7 bases and 5 bases, there was a span of 18 bases. The DNA of the CDR3 is TGTGCCAGCAAGACGGTCCGGCAGATCGACGAGCAGTACTTC. This codes for CASKTVRQIDEQYF.

The table lists this clonotype with a few counts. The chain recombines TRBV4-3 with TRBJ1-5; 9 nucleotides match TRBD1. CDR1 and CDR2 (germline): LGHNA, YSLEER. V lost 3 bases and J lost 3; bases outside the gene matches: 3. CDR3 length: 15 residues. For the CDR3, the DNA is TGCGCCAGCAGCCAGGGACAGGGTCCCAATCAGCCCCAGCATTTT. Its protein is CASSQGQGPNQPQHF.

The chain joins TRBV19 to TRBJ2-1, with 8 positions matching TRBD2. This CDR3 region has 16 residues. Looked up from germline, CDR1 is LNHDA and CDR2 is SQIVND (reference sequence). Unmatched junction bases numbered 8, after V lost 5 bases and J lost 2 bases. CDR3 nucleotides: TGTGCCAGTAGTCCAAGTCGAGCGGGAGCCTACAATGAGCAGTTCTTC. Translation: CASSPSRAGAYNEQFF.